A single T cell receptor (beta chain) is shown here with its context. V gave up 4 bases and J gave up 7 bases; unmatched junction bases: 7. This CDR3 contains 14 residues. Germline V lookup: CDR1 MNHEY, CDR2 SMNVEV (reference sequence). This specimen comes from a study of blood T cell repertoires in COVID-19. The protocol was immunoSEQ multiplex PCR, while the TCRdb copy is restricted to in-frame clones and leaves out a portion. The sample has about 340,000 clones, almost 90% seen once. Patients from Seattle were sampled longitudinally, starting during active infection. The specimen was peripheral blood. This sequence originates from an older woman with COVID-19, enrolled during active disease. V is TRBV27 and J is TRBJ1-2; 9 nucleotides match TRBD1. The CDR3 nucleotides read TGTGCCAGCAGTTCAGGGACAGGGTGGTCTGGCTACACCTTC. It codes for CASSSGTGWSGYTF.